These T cell receptor beta chains were read from a single sample in a study of shared clonotypes between healthy human individuals. Data came from immunoSEQ multiplex PCR; TCRdb stores just in-frame clones and leaves some out. The sample contains 2.3 million or so clones, more than 85% of which appear only once. The specimen was naive CD4+ T cells from PBMCs. Source of these receptors: a man between 18 and 35 years old in good health. Some clones in this sample may be carry-over from other donors' samples. Both conserved end residues are part of each CDR3. The D gene is left open where the match is weak. The size entry is marked missing in some rows and otherwise reads once, few, many or a size class.

v_call	j_call	clone_size	d_call	cdr3_nt	cdr3_aa
TRBV7-9	TRBJ1-5	few	.	TGTGCCAGCAGCTTAGGGGGGCCCCAGCGGCCCCAGCATTTT	CASSLGGPQRPQHF
TRBV30	TRBJ2-7	.	TRBD2	TGTGCCTGGAAGCGGGAGGGCCTCGAGGGTGAGCAGTACTTC	CAWKREGLEGEQYF
TRBV5-4	TRBJ1-3	once	.	TGTGCCAGCAGCTTGGGAGTCGGGGGGCGCTCCGGAAACACCATATATTTT	CASSLGVGGRSGNTIYF
TRBV7-2	TRBJ1-5	.	.	TGTGCCAGCAGCTCCCAAGGAAGTGGTCAGCCCCAGCATTTT	CASSSQGSGQPQHF
TRBV28	TRBJ2-3	.	.	TGTGCCAGCAGTTTATTGAAGCAGTCCACAGATACGCAGTATTTT	CASSLLKQSTDTQYF
TRBV7-2	TRBJ2-5	.	TRBD2	TGTGCCAGCAGCTCCGCGACTAGCGGGAGGCTTGAGACCCAGTACTTC	CASSSATSGRLETQYF
TRBV13	TRBJ2-2	once	TRBD1	TGTGCCAGCAGCCCCCGGACAGGGCAGGGCACCGGGGAGCTGTTTTTT	CASSPRTGQGTGELFF
TRBV28	TRBJ1-2	.	.	TGTGCCAGCAGTCTCCTAAACTATGGCTACACCTTC	CASSLLNYGYTF
TRBV7-8	TRBJ1-3	.	TRBD1	TGTGCCAGCAGCTTGGACAGGGAGTCGGACACCATATATTTT	CASSLDRESDTIYF
TRBV6-6	TRBJ1-2	.	.	TGTGCCAGCAGTAAATTAGGATATGGCTACACCTTC	CASSKLGYGYTF
TRBV18	TRBJ2-5	.	TRBD1	TGTGCCAGCTCACCGGGGACAGCTCCTCAAGAGACCCAGTACTTC	CASSPGTAPQETQYF
TRBV7-9	TRBJ2-1	.	.	TGTGCCAGCAGCTTAGATAGCTGGTCCAATGAGCAGTTCTTC	CASSLDSWSNEQFF
TRBV20-1	TRBJ1-2	.	.	TGCAGTGCATGGCAGCCCTATGGCTACACCTTC	CSAWQPYGYTF
TRBV6-6	TRBJ2-5	.	.	TGTGCCAGCAGTTACGCCAGCGCCCAAGAGACCCAGTACTTC	CASSYASAQETQYF
TRBV5-3	TRBJ1-4	.	TRBD1	TGTGCCAGAACCAGTACCACGGGACAGGACGGGGAAAAACTGTTTTTT	CARTSTTGQDGEKLFF
TRBV29-1	TRBJ2-2	.	.	TGCAGCGTTTTCTCAGGGGTGAACACCGGGGAGCTGTTTTTT	CSVFSGVNTGELFF
TRBV25-1	TRBJ1-3	.	.	TGTGCCTGGGGTGTGATGGCGCGAGGAAACACCATATATTTT	CAWGVMARGNTIYF
TRBV28	TRBJ1-5	.	.	TGTGCCAGCGAGGAGGGGTTGAATCAGCCCCAGCATTTT	CASEEGLNQPQHF
TRBV2	TRBJ2-5	.	.	TGTGCCAGCAGTGAGCGGCGGACTCAAGAGACCCAGTACTTC	CASSERRTQETQYF
TRBV28	TRBJ1-2	.	.	TGTGCCAGCATGGTGGGACCTAACTATGGCTACACCTTC	CASMVGPNYGYTF
TRBV15	TRBJ2-1	.	.	TGTGCCACCAGCAGAGGTAGACTAGTTGGTAATGAGCAGTTCTTC	CATSRGRLVGNEQFF
TRBV5-1	TRBJ1-1	few	.	TGCGCCAGCAGCTTTCAGGAGAACACTGAAGCTTTCTTT	CASSFQENTEAFF
TRBV7-3	TRBJ2-3	.	TRBD2	TGTGCCAGCAGCCCTAGGGGGACTAGCGCAGATACGCAGTATTTT	CASSPRGTSADTQYF
TRBV29-1	TRBJ1-1	.	.	TGCAGCGTCAACAGGAACACTGAAGCTTTCTTT	CSVNRNTEAFF
TRBV4-2	TRBJ2-5	.	.	TGTGCCAGCAGCCAATCAGCCGGGATGCGGGCGGAGACCCAGTACTTC	CASSQSAGMRAETQYF
TRBV4-1	TRBJ2-7	.	TRBD2	TGCGCCAGCAGCCACGGGGGACTAGCCCTCCTGGAGCAGTACTTC	CASSHGGLALLEQYF
TRBV7-2	TRBJ2-6	.	.	TGTGCCAGCAGCTTATTTAGCTCTGGGGCCAACGTCCTGACTTTC	CASSLFSSGANVLTF
TRBV6-5	TRBJ1-5	.	.	TGTGCCAGCAGTCCCGACAGGAGTAGCAATCAGCCCCAGCATTTT	CASSPDRSSNQPQHF
TRBV11-2	TRBJ2-1	.	TRBD2	TGTGCCAGCAGGACCCCCGGGACTAGCGCCAATGAGCAGTTCTTC	CASRTPGTSANEQFF
TRBV18	TRBJ2-1	.	.	TGTGCCAGCTCACCAGTTGGGGGCTCCTACAATGAGCAGTTCTTC	CASSPVGGSYNEQFF
TRBV6-4	TRBJ2-1	.	TRBD1	TGTGCCAGCAGCCGAGGGACAGGGACACACAATGAGCAGTTCTTC	CASSRGTGTHNEQFF
TRBV15	TRBJ1-2	once	TRBD1	TGTGCCACCAGCAGAGACGTAGGGGGCGGGGCAGGCTATGGCTACACCTTC	CATSRDVGGGAGYGYTF
TRBV28	TRBJ1-3	once	.	TGTGCCAGCATCGGGGGTCCCGGGAGGTCAGGAAACACCATATATTTT	CASIGGPGRSGNTIYF
TRBV4-1	TRBJ1-2	.	.	TGCGCCAGCAGCCAAGATATTAATACCCTCTATGGCTACACCTTC	CASSQDINTLYGYTF
TRBV6-5	TRBJ2-1	once	TRBD2	TGTGCCAGCCGGATTAGCGGGAGTCTTTACAATGAGCAGTTCTTC	CASRISGSLYNEQFF
TRBV18	TRBJ1-5	.	TRBD1	TGTGCCAGCTCGGTCGACAGGGTCCAGCATTTT	CASSVDRVQHF
TRBV30	TRBJ2-1	.	.	TGTGCCTGCCAGTGGGGCCCCTACAATGAGCAGTTCTTC	CACQWGPYNEQFF
TRBV9	TRBJ2-2	.	.	TGTGCCAGCAGCGCCCGTGACAGGTTTCCCAGAACCGGGGAGCTGTTTTTT	CASSARDRFPRTGELFF
TRBV7-3	TRBJ2-7	.	TRBD1	TGTGCCAGCAGCCGAACAGGGGGCCTGGGCTACGAGCAGTACTTC	CASSRTGGLGYEQYF
TRBV29-1	TRBJ2-1	.	.	TGCAGCGGTTGGGGAAATGAGCAGTTCTTC	CSGWGNEQFF
TRBV5-1	TRBJ2-1	.	.	TGCGCCAGCAGCTTGGGACTCATATCCTACAATGAGCAGTTCTTC	CASSLGLISYNEQFF
TRBV7-2	TRBJ2-1	.	.	TGTGCCAGCAGACGAACAGGGGAGGGATCCTACAATGAGCAGTTCTTC	CASRRTGEGSYNEQFF
TRBV5-1	TRBJ1-2	.	TRBD1	TGCGCCAGCAGCTACAGCGGACAGGGGAGGTCCACCTATGGCTACACCTTC	CASSYSGQGRSTYGYTF
TRBV29-1	TRBJ2-5	once	.	TGCAGCGTCCAGGCCAATAACCAAGAGACCCAGTACTTC	CSVQANNQETQYF
TRBV9	TRBJ2-3	.	TRBD1	TGTGCCAGCAGCTTGGGACAGGGACGGTATTTTTCTAGCACAGATACGCAGTATTTT	CASSLGQGRYFSSTDTQYF
TRBV28	TRBJ2-1	once	TRBD2	TGTGCCAGCAACGCCGCGGGACTAGCGGCGGGGGCTGAGCAGTTCTTC	CASNAAGLAAGAEQFF
TRBV7-3	TRBJ2-1	.	.	TGTGCCAGCAGCTTTCTCGGACCCGATGGTGGTGAGCAGTTCTTC	CASSFLGPDGGEQFF
TRBV9	TRBJ2-7	.	.	TGTGCCAGCAGCGTACAAGCAGGGCCGGGCGAGCAGTACTTC	CASSVQAGPGEQYF
TRBV27	TRBJ2-3	.	TRBD2	TGTGCCAGCAGTCCACGGACTAGCGGGAGACCGCTCTTTGGAGATACGCAGTATTTT	CASSPRTSGRPLFGDTQYF
TRBV18	TRBJ1-4	.	.	TGTGCCAGCTCACCAGGGAACGAGGGAGAAAAACTGTTTTTT	CASSPGNEGEKLFF
TRBV5-4	TRBJ1-3	.	.	TGTGCCAGCAGCCACGGGGGATCTGGAAACACCATATATTTT	CASSHGGSGNTIYF
TRBV19	TRBJ2-3	.	.	TGTGCCAGTAGTCCAGGTGTGACCAGCACAGATACGCAGTATTTT	CASSPGVTSTDTQYF
TRBV9	TRBJ2-7	.	TRBD2	TGTGCCAGCAGCGTCGGGACTAGCCAAGGGGACGAGCAGTACTTC	CASSVGTSQGDEQYF